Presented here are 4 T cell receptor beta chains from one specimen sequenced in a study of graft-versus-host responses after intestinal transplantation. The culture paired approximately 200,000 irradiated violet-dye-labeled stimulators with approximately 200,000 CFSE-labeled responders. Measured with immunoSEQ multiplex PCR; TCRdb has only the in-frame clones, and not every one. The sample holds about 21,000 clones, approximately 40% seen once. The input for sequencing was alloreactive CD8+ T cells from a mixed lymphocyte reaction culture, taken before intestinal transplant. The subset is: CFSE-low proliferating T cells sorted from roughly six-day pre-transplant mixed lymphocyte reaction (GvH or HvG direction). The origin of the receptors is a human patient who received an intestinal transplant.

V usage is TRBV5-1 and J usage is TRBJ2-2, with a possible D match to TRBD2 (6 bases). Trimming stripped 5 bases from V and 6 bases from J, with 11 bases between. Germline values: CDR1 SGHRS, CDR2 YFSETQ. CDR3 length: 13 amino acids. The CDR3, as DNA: TGCGCCAGCAGAGGAGGGTTTCCCGGGGAGCTGTTTTTT. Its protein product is CASRGGFPGELFF.

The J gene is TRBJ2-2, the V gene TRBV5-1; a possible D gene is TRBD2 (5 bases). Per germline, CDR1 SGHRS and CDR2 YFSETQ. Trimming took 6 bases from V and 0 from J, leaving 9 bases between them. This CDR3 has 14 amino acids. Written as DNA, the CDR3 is TGCGCCAGCAAGCGGCAAACGAACACCGGGGAGCTGTTTTTT. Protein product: CASKRQTNTGELFF.

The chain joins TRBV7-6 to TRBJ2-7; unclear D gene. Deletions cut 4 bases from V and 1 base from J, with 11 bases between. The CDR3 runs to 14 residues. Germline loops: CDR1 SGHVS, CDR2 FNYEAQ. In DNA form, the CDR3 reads TGTGCCAGCAGCTCCAGTCCCAGATCCTACGAGCAGTACTTC. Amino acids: CASSSSPRSYEQYF.

This chain's CDR3 is CASSYLAGATQYF. The CDR3, as DNA: TGTGCCAGCAGTTATCTAGCGGGAGCCACGCAGTATTTT. This rearrangement joins TRBV6-6 to TRBJ2-3, with 10 bases identical to TRBD2. Germline CDR1 reads MNHNY; CDR2 reads SVGAGI (reference sequence). V trimming: 3 bases; J trimming: 9 bases; junction bases outside the gene matches: 3. The CDR3 is made up of 13 amino acids.